The T cell receptor beta chain under discussion was sequenced for a study of molecular identifiers for immune sequencing clone quantification. Study at large: In replicates, RNA from around 20,000 or 100,000 naive CD8 cells was divided five ways and four parts were sequenced.

Each CDR3 protein is one row after TCRdb ran MiXCR on the PCR reads. The sample shows 88,000 or so distinct CDR3 sequences, around 20% of them seen only once. The CDR3 spans 14 residues. Losses at the gene ends were 7 bases for V and 4 bases for J; bases not matched to a gene: 5. CDR1 SQVTM and CDR2 ANQGSEA come from the germline V gene. RNA fractions of 10%, 30% or 50% and roughly 17,000 to 1,100,000 sorted cells were the source of naive CD8 libraries. In the sort, naive CD8 T cells were defined as CD8+CD4-CCR7+CD45RA+. This clonotype occurred many times. This chain connects TRBV29-1 to TRBJ2-3, with 13 bases fitting TRBD2. This sequence originates from a human donor in good health. Some libraries in this study had Jurkat cell RNA spiked in. Sequencing was carried out using naive CD8+ T cells from blood, with Jurkat cell RNA spiked in. As for subset: FACS-sorted CD8+CD4-CCR7+CD45RA+ naive T cells. In nucleotides, the CDR3 is TGCAGCGGTGGACTAGCGGGAGTCGCAGATACGCAGTATTTT. Its translation: CSGGLAGVADTQYF.